This T cell receptor beta chain was sequenced during a study of blood T cell repertoires in COVID-19. The wider study: Samples representing acute and convalescent COVID-19 were sourced from the United States, Italy and Spain. Sources were T cells, B-cell-depleted T cells, or PBMCs; the material itself was cDNA or gDNA.

Study processing details: Nucleated cell counts were estimated from reference gene primer amplification. Only in-frame clones appear in the TCRdb table, and some are missing; sequencing was by immunoSEQ multiplex PCR. That table is the source of V, J and clone size, and D and trimming were worked out from the DNA. The repertoire includes 70,000 to 90,000 clones, around 80% of them detected once, and 0.95% to 1.5% sits in the top ten. The V gene end was trimmed by 5 bases and the J gene end by 16 bases; junction bases not matched to a gene: 18. The CDR3 is 15 residues long. The germline V gene encodes CDR1 SGHAT and CDR2 FQNNGV.

The sequenced material came from peripheral blood. The rearrangement joins TRBV11-2 to TRBJ2-1; 9 bases match TRBD1. This TCR came from a woman older than 75 with acute or convalescent COVID-19. In DNA, the CDR3 is TGTGCCAGCAGCCCTCCACAGGGGGCGCTCAATGAGCTCTTCTTC. Residues: CASSPPQGALNELFF.